This T cell receptor (beta chain) emerged from a study of lymphopenia after photon versus proton radiotherapy. Comments on this clone: Its antigen is still unknown.

Libraries were prepared by immunoSEQ multiplex PCR; TCRdb keeps only in-frame clonotypes and omits some of them. The data show 70,000 to 95,000 clones, with 80% to 90% seen just once and over 1.1% held by the top ten. The study's findings and limits: After the lymphocyte nadir, photon-treated repertoires showed oligoclonal expansion, especially of CD8+ Temra cells. Photon-treated patients lost naive T cells and TCR diversity; proton-treated stayed stable.

This TCR came from a man aged 60 to 69 with pancreatic cancer. Sequencing used peripheral blood, obtained from a patient treated with proton-based radiotherapy.

The CDR3 region is CASSVPSTDTQYF. The DNA for the CDR3 is TGCGCCAGCAGCGTCCCAAGCACAGATACGCAGTATTTT. The V gene is TRBV5-1, the J gene TRBJ2-3; D is undetermined. Trimming cost V 4 bases and J 0 bases, with 6 bases left between them. This CDR3 spans 13 amino acids. Germline assignment: CDR1 SGHRS and CDR2 YFSETQ.